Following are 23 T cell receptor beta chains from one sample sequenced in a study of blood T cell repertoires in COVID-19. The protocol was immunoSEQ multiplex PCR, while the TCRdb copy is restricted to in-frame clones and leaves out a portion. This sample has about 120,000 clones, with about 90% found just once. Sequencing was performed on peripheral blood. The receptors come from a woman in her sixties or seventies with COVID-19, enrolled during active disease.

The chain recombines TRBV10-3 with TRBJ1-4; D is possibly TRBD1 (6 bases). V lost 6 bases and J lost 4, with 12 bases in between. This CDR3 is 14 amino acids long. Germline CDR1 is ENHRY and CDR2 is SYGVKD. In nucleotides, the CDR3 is TGTGCCATCAGCGAAGGACAGAATAATGAAAAACTGTTTTTT. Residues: CAISEGQNNEKLFF.

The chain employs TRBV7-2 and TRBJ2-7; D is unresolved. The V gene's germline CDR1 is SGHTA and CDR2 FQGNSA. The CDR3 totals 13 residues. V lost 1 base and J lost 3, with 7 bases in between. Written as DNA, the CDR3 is TGTGCCAGCAGCTTAGTCGTGTTCTACGAGCAGTACTTC. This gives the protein CASSLVVFYEQYF.

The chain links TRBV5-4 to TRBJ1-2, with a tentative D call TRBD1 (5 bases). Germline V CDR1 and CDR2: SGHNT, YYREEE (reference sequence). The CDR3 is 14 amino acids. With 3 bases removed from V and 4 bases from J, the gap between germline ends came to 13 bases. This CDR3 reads CASSWRDRVYGYTF. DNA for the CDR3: TGTGCCAGCAGCTGGCGGGACCGAGTCTATGGCTACACCTTC.

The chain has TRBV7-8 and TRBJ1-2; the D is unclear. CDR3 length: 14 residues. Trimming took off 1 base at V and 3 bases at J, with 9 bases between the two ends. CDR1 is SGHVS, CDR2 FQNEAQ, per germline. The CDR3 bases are TGTGCCAGCAGCTTAGTTCGGTCGGACTATGGCTACACCTTC. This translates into CASSLVRSDYGYTF.

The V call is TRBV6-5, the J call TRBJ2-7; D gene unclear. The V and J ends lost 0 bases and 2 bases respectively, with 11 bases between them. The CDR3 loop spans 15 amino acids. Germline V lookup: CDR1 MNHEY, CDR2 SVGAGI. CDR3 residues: CASSYSRSLPYEQYF. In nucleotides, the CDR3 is TGTGCCAGCAGTTACTCGAGGAGTTTACCCTACGAGCAGTACTTC.

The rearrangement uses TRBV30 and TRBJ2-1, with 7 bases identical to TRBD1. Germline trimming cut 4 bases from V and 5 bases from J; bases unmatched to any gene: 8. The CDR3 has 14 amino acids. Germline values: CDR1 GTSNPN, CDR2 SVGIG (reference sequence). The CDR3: CAWTWDSANNEQFF. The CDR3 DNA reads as TGTGCCTGGACTTGGGACAGCGCCAACAATGAGCAGTTCTTC.

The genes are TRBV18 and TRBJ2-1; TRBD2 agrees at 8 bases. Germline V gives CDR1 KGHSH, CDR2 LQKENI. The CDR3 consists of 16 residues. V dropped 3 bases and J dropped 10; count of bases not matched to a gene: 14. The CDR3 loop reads CASSPPGLARYGEQFF. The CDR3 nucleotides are TGTGCCAGCTCACCCCCCGGACTAGCCCGCTACGGGGAGCAGTTCTTC.

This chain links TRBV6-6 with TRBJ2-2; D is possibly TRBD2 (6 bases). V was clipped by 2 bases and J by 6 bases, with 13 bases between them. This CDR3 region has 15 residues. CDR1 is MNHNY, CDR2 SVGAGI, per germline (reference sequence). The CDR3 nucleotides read TGTGCCAGCAGTTACCCAGCGGGTAATCCCGGGGAGCTGTTTTTT. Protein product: CASSYPAGNPGELFF.

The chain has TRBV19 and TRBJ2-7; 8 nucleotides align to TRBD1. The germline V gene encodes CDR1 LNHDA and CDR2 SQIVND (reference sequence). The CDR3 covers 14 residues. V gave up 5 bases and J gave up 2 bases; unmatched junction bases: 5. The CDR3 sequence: CASSFTGGAYEQYF. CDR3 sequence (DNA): TGTGCCAGTAGTTTTACAGGGGGTGCCTACGAGCAGTACTTC.

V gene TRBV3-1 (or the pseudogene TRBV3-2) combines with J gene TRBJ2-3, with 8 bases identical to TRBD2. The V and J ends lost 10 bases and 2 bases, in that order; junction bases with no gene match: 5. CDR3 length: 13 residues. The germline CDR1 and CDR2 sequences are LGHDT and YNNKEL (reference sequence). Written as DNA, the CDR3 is TGTGCCACCTTAGCGGGACCCACAGATACGCAGTATTTT. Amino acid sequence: CATLAGPTDTQYF.

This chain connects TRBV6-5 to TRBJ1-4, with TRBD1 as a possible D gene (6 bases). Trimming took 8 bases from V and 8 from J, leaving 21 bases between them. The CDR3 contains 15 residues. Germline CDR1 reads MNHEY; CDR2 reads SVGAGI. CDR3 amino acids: CASSNLGGAIEKLFF. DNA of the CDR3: TGTGCCAGCTCAAACCTGGGGGGGGCAATCGAAAAACTGTTTTTT.

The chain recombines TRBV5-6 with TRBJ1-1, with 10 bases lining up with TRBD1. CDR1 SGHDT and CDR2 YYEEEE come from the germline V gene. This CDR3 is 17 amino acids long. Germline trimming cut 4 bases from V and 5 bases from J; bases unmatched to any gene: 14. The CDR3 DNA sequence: TGTGCCAGCAGCCCAGAATTCACGGGACAGGGGAGGACTGAAGCTTTCTTT. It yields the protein CASSPEFTGQGRTEAFF.

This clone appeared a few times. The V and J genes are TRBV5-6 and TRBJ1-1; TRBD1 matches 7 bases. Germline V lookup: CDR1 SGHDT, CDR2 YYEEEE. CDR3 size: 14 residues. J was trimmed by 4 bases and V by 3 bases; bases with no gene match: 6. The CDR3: CASSWGPGGTEAFF. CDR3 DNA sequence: TGTGCCAGCAGCTGGGGACCAGGGGGCACTGAAGCTTTCTTT. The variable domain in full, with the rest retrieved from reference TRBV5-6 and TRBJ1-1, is DAGVTQSPTHLIKTRGQQVTLRCSPKSGHDTVSWYQQALGQGPQFIFQYYEEEERQRGNFPDRFSGHQFPNYSSELNVNALLLGDSALYLCASSWGPGGTEAFFGQGTRLTVV.

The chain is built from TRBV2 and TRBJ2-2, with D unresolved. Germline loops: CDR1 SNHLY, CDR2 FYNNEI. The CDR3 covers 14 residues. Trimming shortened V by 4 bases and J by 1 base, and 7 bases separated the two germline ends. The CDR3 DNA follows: TGTGCCAGCAGTGTACTTCAGAACACCGGGGAGCTGTTTTTT. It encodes CASSVLQNTGELFF.

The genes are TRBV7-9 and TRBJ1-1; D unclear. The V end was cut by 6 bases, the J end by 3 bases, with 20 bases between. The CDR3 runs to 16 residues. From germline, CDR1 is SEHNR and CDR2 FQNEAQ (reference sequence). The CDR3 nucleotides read TGTGCCAGCAGGTACGATAACGGGGTTGATCACACTGAAGCTTTCTTT. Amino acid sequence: CASRYDNGVDHTEAFF.

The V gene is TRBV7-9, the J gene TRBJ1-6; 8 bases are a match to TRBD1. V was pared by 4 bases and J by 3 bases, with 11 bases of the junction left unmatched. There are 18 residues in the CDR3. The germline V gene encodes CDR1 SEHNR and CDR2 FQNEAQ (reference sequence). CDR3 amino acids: CASSSGQGGMGYNSPLHF. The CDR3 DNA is TGTGCCAGCAGCTCCGGACAGGGCGGTATGGGCTATAATTCACCCCTCCACTTT.

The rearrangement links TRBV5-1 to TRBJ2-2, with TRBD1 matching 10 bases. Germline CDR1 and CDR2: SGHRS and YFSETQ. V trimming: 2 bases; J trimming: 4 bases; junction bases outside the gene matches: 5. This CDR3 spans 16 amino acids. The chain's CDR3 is CASSLDRTGGTGELFF. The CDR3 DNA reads TGCGCCAGCAGCTTAGACCGGACAGGGGGCACCGGGGAGCTGTTTTTT. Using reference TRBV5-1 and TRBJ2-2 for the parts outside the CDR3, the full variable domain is KAGVTQTPRYLIKTRGQQVTLSCSPISGHRSVSWYQQTPGQGLQFLFEYFSETQRNKGNFPGRFSGRQFSNSRSEMNVSTLELGDSALYLCASSLDRTGGTGELFFGEGSRLTVL.

The CDR3 region has the DNA TGTGCCAGCAGTTTATCTGTTACAGGGGTCACCGGGGAGCTGTTTTTT. Residues: CASSLSVTGVTGELFF. The chain links TRBV27 to TRBJ2-2; 7 positions match TRBD1. With V trimmed by 0 bases and J by 4 bases, 5 bases remained unmatched. CDR1 MNHEY and CDR2 SMNVEV come from the germline V gene (reference sequence). CDR3 size: 16 residues.

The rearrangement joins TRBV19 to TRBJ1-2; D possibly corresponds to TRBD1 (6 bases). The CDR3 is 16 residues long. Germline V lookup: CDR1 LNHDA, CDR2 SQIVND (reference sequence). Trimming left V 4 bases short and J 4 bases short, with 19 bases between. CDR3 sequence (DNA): TGTGCCAGTAGTACCCCCCCCGGACAGAACGTCTATGGCTACACCTTC. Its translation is CASSTPPGQNVYGYTF.

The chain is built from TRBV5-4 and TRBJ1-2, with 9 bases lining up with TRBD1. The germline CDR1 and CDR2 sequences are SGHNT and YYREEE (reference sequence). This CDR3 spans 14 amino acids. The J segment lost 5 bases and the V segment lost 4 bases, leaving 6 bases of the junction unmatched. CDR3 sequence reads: CASSPDGTGYGYTF. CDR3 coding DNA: TGTGCCAGCAGCCCAGATGGGACAGGGTATGGCTACACCTTC.

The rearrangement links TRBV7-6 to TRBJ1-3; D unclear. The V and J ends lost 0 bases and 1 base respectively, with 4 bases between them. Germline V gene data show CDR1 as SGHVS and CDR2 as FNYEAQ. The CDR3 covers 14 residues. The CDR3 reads CASSLAESGNTIYF. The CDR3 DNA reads TGTGCCAGCAGCTTAGCTGAGTCTGGAAACACCATATATTTT.

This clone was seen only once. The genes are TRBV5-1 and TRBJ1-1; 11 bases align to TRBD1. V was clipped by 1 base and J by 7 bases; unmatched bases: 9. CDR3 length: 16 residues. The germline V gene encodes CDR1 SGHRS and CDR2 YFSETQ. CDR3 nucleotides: TGCGCCAGCAGCTTGTGGGGGACAGGGGGAGATAGTGAAGCTTTCTTT. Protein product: CASSLWGTGGDSEAFF.

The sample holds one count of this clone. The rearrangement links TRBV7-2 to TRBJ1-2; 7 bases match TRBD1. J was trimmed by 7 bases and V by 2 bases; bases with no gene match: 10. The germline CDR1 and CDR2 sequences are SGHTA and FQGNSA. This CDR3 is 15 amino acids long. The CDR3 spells CASSLTGQTATGYTF. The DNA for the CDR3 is TGTGCCAGCAGCTTAACGGGACAGACTGCAACTGGCTACACCTTC.